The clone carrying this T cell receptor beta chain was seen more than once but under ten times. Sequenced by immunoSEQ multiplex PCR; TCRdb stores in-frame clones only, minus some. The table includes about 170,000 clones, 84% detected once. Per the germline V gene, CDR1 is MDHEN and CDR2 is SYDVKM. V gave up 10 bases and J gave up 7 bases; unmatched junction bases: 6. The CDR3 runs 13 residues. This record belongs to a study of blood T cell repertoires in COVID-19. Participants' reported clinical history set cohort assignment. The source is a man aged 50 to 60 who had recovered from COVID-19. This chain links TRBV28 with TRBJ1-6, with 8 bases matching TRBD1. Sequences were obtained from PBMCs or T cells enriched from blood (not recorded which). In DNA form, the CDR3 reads TGTGCCACCGGGACAGGACTAAATTCACCCCTCCACTTT. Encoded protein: CATGTGLNSPLHF.